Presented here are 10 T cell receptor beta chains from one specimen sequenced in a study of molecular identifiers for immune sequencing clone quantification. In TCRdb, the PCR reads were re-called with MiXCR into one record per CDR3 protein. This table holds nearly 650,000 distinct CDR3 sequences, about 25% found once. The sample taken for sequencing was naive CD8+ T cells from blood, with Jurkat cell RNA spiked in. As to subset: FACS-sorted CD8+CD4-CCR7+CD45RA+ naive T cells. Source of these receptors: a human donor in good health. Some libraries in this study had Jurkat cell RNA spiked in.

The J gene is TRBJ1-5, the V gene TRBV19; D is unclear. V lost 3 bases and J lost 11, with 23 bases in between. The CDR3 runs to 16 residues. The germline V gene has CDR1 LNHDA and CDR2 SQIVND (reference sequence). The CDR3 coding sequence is TGTGCCAGTAGTATTTATGGTGAAGACGGAGGATCAGCCCAGCATTTT. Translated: CASSIYGEDGGSAQHF.

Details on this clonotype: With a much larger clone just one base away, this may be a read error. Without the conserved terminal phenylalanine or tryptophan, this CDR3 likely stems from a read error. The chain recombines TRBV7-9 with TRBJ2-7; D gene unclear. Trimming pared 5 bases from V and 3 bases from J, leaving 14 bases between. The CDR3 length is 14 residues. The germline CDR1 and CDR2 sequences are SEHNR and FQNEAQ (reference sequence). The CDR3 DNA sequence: TGTGCCAGCAGCGCAAGTTTAGTTCTCTACGAGCAGTACTAC. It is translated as CASSASLVLYEQYY.

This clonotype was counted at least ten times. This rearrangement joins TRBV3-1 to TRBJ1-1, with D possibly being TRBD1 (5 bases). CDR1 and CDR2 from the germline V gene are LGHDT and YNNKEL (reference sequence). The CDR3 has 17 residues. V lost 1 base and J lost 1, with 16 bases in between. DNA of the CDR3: TGTGCCAGCAGCCAAGCTGGTTCGGGGCAGGAGAACACTGAAGCTTTCTTT. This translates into CASSQAGSGQENTEAFF.

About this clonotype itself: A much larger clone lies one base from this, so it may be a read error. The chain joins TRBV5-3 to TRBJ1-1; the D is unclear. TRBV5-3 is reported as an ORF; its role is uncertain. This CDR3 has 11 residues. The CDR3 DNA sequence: TGTGCCAGCAGCTCGGACTGTGAAGCTTTCTTT. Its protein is CASSSDCEAFF.

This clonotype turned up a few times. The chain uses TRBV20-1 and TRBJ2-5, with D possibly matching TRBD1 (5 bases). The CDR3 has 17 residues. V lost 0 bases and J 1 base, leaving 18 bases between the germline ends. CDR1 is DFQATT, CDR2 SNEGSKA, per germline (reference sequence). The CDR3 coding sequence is TGCAGTGCTAGAGATTTCCAGGGATCTCTGCTCCAAGAGACCCAGTACTTC. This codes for CSARDFQGSLLQETQYF.

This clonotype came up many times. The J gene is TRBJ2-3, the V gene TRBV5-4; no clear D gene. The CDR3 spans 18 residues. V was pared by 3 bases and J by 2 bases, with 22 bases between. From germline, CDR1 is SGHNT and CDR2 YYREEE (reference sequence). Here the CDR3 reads CASSSPPGRPGSTDTQYF. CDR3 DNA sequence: TGTGCCAGCAGCTCCCCCCCAGGACGGCCTGGGTCCACAGATACGCAGTATTTT. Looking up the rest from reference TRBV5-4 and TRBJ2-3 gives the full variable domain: ETGVTQSPTHLIKTRGQQVTLRCSSQSGHNTVSWYQQALGQGPQFIFQYYREEENGRGNFPPRFSGLQFPNYSSELNVNALELDDSALYLCASSSPPGRPGSTDTQYFGPGTRLTVL.

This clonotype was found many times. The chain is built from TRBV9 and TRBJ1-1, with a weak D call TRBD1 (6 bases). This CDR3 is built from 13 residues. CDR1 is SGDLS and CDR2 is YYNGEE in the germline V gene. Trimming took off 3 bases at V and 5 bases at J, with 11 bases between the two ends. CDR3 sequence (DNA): TGTGCCAGCAGCGAGGGGGGTGGTACTGAAGCTTTCTTT. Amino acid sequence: CASSEGGGTEAFF.

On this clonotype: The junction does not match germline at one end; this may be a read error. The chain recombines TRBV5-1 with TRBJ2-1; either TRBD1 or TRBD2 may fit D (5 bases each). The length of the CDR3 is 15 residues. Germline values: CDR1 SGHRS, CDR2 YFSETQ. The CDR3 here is CASSYSGTHPNERFF. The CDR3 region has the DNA TGCGCCAGCAGCTACTCCGGGACCCATCCCAATGAGCGGTTCTTC.

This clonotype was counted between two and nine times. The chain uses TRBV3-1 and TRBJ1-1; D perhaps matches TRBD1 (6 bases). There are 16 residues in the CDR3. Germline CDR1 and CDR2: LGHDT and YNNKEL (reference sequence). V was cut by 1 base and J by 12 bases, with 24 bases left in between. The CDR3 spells CASSQVGGGPRDPSFF. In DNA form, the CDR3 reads TGTGCCAGCAGCCAAGTCGGGGGCGGTCCTCGGGACCCTTCTTTCTTT.

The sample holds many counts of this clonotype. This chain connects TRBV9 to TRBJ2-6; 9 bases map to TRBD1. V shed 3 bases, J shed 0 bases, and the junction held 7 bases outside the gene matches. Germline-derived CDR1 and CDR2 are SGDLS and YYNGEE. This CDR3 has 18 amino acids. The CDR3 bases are TGTGCCAGCAGCGCGGACAGGGGTCCGAGCTCTGGGGCCAACGTCCTGACTTTC. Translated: CASSADRGPSSGANVLTF.